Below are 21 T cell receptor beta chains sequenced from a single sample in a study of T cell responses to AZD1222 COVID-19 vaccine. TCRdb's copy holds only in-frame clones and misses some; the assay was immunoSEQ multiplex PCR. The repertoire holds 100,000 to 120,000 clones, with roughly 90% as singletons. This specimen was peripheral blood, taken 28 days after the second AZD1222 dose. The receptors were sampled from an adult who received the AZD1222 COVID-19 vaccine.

In DNA form, the CDR3 reads TGCGCCAGCAGCTTGGGGGGGCTCACCTACGAGCAGTACTTC. Its translation is CASSLGGLTYEQYF. The chain links TRBV5-1 to TRBJ2-7; D is possibly TRBD1 (6 bases). Germline V CDR1 and CDR2: SGHRS, YFSETQ. Trimming took 0 bases from V and 2 from J, leaving 9 bases between them. CDR3 length: 14 amino acids.

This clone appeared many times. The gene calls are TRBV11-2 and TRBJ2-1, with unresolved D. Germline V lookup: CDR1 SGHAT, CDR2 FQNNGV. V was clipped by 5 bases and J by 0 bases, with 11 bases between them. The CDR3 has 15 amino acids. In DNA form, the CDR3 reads TGTGCCAGCAGCCCGCACCTAAGCTCCTACAATGAGCAGTTCTTC. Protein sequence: CASSPHLSSYNEQFF.

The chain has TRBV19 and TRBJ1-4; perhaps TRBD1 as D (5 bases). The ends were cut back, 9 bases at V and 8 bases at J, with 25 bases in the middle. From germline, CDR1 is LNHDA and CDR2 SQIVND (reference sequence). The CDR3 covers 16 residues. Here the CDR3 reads CASTPMGGTIGEKLFF. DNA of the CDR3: TGTGCCAGCACCCCAATGGGGGGGACTATAGGAGAAAAACTGTTTTTT.

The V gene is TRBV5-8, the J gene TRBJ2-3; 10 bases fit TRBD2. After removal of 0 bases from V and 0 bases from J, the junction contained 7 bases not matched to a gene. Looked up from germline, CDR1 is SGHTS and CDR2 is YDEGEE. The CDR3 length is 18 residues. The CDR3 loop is CASSLGVLAGASTDTQYF. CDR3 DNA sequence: TGTGCCAGCAGCTTGGGGGTTCTAGCGGGAGCGAGCACAGATACGCAGTATTTT.

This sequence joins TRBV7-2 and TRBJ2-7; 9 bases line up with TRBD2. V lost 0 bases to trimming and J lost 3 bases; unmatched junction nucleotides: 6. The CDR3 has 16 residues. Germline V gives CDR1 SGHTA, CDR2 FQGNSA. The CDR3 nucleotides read TGTGCCAGCAGCTTAGCTTGGGCGGGGGGGCTCTACGAGCAGTACTTC. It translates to CASSLAWAGGLYEQYF.

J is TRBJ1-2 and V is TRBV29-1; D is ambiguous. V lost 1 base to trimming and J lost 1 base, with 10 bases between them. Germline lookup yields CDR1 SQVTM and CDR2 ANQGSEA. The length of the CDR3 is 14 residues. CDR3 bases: TGCAGCGTTGAAGGAGGGTATCGTAACTATGGCTACACCTTC. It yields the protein CSVEGGYRNYGYTF.

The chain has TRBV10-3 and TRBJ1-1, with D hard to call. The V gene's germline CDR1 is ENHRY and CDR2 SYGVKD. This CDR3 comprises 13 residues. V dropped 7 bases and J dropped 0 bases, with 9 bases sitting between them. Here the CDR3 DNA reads TGTGCCATCATGGCCCTACTGAACACTGAAGCTTTCTTT. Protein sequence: CAIMALLNTEAFF.

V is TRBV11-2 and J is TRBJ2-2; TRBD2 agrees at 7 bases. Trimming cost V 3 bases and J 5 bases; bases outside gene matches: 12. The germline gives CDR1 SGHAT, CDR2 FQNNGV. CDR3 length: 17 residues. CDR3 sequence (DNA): TGTGCCAGCAGCTTCTATGAGGGAGGGCCGAGTACCGGGGAGCTGTTTTTT. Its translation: CASSFYEGGPSTGELFF.

CDR3 sequence reads: CASSIAGRPNTEAFF. CDR3 nucleotides: TGTGCCAGTAGTATCGCGGGACGTCCGAACACTGAAGCTTTCTTT. This sequence joins TRBV19 and TRBJ1-1; possible D gene TRBD1, 5 bases. Trimming removed 3 bases at V and 1 base at J, with 12 bases between. The CDR3 is made up of 15 amino acids. Germline lookup yields CDR1 LNHDA and CDR2 SQIVND (reference sequence).

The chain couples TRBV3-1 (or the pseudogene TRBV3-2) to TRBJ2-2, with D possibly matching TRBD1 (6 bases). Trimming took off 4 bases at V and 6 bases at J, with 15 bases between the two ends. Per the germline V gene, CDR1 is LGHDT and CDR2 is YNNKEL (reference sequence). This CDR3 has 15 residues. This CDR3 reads CASSLQQGTPGELFF. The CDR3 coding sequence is TGTGCCAGCAGCCTTCAACAGGGCACCCCCGGGGAGCTGTTTTTT.

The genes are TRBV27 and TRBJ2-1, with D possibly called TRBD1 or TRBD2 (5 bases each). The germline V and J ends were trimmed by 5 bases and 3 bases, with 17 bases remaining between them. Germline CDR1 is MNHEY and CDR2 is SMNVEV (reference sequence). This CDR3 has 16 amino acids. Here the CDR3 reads CASSTLRVSGYNEQFF. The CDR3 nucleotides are TGTGCCAGCAGTACCCTCAGGGTGAGCGGCTACAATGAGCAGTTCTTC.

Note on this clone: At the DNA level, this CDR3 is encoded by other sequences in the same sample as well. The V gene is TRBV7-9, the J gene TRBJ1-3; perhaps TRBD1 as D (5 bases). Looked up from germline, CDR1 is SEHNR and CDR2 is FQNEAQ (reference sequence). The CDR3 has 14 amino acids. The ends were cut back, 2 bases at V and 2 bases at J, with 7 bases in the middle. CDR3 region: CASSLQGTGNTIYF. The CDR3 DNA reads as TGTGCCAGCAGCTTACAGGGTACTGGAAACACCATATATTTT.

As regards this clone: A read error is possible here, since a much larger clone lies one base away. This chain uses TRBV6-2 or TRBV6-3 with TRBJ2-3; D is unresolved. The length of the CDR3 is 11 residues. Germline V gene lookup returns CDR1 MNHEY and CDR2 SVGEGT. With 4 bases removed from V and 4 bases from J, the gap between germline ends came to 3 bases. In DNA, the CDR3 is TGTGCCAGCAGTTGGGCAGATACGCAGTATTTT. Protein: CASSWADTQYF.

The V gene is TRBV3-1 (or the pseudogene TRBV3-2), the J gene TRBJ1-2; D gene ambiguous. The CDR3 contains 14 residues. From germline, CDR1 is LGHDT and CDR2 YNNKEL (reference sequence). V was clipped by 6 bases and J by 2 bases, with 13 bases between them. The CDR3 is CASSQRPENYGYTF. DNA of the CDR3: TGTGCCAGCAGTCAAAGACCGGAAAACTATGGCTACACCTTC.

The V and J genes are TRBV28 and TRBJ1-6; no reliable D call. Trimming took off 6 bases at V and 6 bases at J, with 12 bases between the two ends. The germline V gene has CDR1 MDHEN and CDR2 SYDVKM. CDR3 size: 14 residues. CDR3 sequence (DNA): TGTGCCAGCAGCAGAGAGAGCCTTAATTCACCCCTCCACTTT. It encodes CASSRESLNSPLHF.

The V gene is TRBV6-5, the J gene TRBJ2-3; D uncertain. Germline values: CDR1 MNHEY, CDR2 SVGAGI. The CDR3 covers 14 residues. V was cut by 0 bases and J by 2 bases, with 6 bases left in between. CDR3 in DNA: TGTGCCAGCAGTTACTCGGAGTTCACAGATACGCAGTATTTT. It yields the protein CASSYSEFTDTQYF.

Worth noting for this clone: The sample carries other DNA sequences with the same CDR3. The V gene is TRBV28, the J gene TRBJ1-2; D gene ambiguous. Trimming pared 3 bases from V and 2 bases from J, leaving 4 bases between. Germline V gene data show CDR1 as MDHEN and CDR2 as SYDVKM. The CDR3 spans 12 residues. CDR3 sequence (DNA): TGTGCCAGCAGTTTGTTCAACTATGGCTACACCTTC. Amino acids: CASSLFNYGYTF.

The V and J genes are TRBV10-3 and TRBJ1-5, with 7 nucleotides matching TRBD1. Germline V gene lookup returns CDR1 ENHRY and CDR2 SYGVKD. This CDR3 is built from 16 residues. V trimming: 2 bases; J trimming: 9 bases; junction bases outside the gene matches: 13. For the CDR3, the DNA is TGTGCCATCAGTGAGCCAACCAGGGGGGGAGCGGGGCCCCAGCATTTT. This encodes CAISEPTRGGAGPQHF.

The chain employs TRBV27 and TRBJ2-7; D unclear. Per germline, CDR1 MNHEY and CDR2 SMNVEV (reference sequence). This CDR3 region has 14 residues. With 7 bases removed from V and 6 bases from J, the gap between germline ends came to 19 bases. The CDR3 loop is CASTAADRSGEQYF. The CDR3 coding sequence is TGTGCCAGCACCGCGGCCGATCGGTCCGGCGAGCAGTACTTC.

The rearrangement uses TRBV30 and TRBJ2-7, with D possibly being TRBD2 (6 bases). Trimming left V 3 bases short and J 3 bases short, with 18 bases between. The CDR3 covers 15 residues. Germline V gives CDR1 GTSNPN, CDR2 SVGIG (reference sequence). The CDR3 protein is CAWSEGTGENYEQYF. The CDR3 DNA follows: TGTGCCTGGAGCGAAGGGACTGGAGAAAACTACGAGCAGTACTTC.

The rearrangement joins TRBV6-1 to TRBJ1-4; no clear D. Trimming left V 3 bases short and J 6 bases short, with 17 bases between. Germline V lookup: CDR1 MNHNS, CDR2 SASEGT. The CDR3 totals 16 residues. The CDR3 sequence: CASSDPRRWQDEKLFF. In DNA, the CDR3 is TGTGCCAGCAGTGACCCTAGGCGGTGGCAGGATGAAAAACTGTTTTTT.